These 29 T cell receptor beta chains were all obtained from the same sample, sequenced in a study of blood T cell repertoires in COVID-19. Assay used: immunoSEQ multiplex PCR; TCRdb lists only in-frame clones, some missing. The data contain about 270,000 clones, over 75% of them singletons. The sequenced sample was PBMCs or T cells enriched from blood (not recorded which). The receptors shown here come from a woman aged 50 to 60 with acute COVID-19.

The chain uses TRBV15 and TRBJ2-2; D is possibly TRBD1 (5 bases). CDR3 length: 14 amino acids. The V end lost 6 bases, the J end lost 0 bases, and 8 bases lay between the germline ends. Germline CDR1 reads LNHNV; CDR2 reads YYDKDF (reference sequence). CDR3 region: CATSRQSNTGELFF. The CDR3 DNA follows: TGTGCCACCAGTCGACAGTCGAACACCGGGGAGCTGTTTTTT.

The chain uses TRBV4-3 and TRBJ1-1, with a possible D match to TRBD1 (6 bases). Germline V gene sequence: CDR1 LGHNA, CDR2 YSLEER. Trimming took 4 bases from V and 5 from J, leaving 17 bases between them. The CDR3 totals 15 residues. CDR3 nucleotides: TGCGCCAGCAGCCTAAAGGGGGGGGCAAATACTGAAGCTTTCTTT. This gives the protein CASSLKGGANTEAFF.

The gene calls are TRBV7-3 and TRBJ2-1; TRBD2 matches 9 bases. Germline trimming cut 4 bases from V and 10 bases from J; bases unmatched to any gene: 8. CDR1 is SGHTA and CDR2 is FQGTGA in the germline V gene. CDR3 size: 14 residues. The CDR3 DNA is TGTGCCAGCAGCTCCGCGGGGGGGCCGGTCGAGCAGTTCTTC. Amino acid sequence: CASSSAGGPVEQFF.

CDR3 residues: CSASEQTNSPLHF. The CDR3 DNA reads TGCAGTGCTAGTGAACAGACGAATTCACCCCTCCACTTT. This rearrangement joins TRBV20-1 to TRBJ1-6; D not resolved. V shed 3 bases and J shed 7 bases, with 10 bases lying between them. This CDR3 contains 13 residues. The germline gives CDR1 DFQATT, CDR2 SNEGSKA (reference sequence).

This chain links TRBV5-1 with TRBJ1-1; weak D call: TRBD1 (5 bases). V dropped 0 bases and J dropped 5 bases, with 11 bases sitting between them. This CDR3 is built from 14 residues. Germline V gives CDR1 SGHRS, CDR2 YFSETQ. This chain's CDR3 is CASSLGRKGTEAFF. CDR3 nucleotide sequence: TGCGCCAGCAGCTTGGGCAGAAAGGGGACTGAAGCTTTCTTT. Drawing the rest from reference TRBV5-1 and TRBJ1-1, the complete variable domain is KAGVTQTPRYLIKTRGQQVTLSCSPISGHRSVSWYQQTPGQGLQFLFEYFSETQRNKGNFPGRFSGRQFSNSRSEMNVSTLELGDSALYLCASSLGRKGTEAFFGQGTRLTVV.

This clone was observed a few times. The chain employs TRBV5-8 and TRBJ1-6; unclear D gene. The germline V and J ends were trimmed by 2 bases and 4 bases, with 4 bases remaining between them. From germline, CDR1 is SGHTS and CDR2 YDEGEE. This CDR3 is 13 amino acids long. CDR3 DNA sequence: TGTGCCAGCAGCTTCCCGTATAATTCACCCCTCCACTTT. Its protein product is CASSFPYNSPLHF. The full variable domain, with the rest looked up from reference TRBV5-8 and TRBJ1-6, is EAGVTQSPTHLIKTRGQQATLRCSPISGHTSVYWYQQALGLGLQFLLWYDEGEERNRGNFPPRFSGRQFPNYSSELNVNALELEDSALYLCASSFPYNSPLHFGNGTRLTVT.

CDR3 amino acids: CASSEQYRTSPIYGYTF. Written as DNA, the CDR3 is TGTGCCAGCAGCGAACAATACCGGACAAGCCCCATCTATGGCTACACCTTC. The chain has TRBV3-1 (or the pseudogene TRBV3-2) and TRBJ1-2, with D possibly TRBD1 on 5 matching bases. Germline V CDR1 and CDR2: LGHDT, YNNKEL (reference sequence). The length of the CDR3 is 17 residues. V lost 5 bases and J lost 4, with 23 bases in between.

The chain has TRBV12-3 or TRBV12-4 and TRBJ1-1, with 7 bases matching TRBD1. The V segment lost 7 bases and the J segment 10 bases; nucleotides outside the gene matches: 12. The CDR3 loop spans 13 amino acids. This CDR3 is CASTLLAGGIAFF. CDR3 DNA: TGTGCCAGCACCCTTTTGGCAGGGGGAATAGCTTTCTTT.

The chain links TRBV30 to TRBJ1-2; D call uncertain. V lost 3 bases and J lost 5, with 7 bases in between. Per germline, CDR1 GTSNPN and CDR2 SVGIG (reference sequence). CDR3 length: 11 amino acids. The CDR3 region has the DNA TGTGCCTGGAGAGGAGGGTATGGCTACACCTTC. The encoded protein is CAWRGGYGYTF.

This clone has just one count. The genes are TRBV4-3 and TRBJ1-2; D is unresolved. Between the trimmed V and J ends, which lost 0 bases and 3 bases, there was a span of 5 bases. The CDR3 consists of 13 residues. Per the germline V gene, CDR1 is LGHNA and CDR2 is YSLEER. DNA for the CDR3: TGCGCCAGCAGCCAAGATTCGGACTATGGCTACACCTTC. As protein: CASSQDSDYGYTF.

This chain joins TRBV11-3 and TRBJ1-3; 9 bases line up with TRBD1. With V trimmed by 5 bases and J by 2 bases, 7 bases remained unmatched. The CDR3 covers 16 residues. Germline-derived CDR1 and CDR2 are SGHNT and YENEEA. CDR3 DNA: TGTGCCAGCAGCGGACCGGGACAGGGCCCTGGAAACACCATATATTTT. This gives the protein CASSGPGQGPGNTIYF.

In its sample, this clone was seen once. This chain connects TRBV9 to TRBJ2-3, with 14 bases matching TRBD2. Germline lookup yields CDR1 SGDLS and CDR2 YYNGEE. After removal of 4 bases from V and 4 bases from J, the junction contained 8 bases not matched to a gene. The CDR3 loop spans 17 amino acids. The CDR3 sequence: CASSPRGLAGVPDTQYF. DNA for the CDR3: TGTGCCAGCAGCCCCAGGGGACTAGCGGGGGTCCCAGATACGCAGTATTTT. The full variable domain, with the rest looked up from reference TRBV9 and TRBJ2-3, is DSGVTQTPKHLITATGQRVTLRCSPRSGDLSVYWYQQSLDQGLQFLIQYYNGEERAKGNILERFSAQQFPDLHSELNLSSLELGDSALYFCASSPRGLAGVPDTQYFGPGTRLTVL.

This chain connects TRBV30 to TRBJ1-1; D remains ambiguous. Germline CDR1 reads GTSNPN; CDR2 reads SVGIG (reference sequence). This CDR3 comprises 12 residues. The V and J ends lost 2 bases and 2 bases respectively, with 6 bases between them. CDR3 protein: CAWSRTNTEAFF. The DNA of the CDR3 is TGTGCCTGGAGTCGGACTAACACTGAAGCTTTCTTT.

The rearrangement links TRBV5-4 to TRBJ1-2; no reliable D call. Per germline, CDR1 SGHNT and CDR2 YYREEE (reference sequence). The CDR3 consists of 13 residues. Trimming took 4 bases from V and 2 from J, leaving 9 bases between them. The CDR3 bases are TGTGCCAGCAGCCCCGACGGGAACTATGGCTACACCTTC. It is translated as CASSPDGNYGYTF.

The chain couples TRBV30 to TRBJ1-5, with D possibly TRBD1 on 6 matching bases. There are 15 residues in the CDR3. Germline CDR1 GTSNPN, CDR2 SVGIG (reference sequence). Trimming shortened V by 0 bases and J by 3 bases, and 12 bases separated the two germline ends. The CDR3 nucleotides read TGTGCCTGGAGTGTACGTGCAGGGGCCAATCAGCCCCAGCATTTT. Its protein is CAWSVRAGANQPQHF.

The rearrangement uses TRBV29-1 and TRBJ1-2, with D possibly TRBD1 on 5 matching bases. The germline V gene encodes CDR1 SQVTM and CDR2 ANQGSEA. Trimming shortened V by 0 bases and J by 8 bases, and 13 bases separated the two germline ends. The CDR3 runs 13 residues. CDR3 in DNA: TGCAGCGTTGAAGAGCCAGGGTCGAGGGGCTACACCTTC. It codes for CSVEEPGSRGYTF.

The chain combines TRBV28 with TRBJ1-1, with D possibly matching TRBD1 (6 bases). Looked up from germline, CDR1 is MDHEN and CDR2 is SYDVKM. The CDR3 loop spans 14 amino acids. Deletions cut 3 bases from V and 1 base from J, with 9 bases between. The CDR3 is CASSLVQGNTEAFF. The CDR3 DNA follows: TGTGCCAGCAGTTTGGTACAGGGGAACACTGAAGCTTTCTTT.

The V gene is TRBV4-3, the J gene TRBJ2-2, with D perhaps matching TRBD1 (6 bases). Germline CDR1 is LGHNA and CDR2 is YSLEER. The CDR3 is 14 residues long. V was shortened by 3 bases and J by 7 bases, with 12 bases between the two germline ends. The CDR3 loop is CASSHENRDGELFF. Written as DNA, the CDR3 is TGCGCCAGCAGCCATGAGAACAGGGACGGGGAGCTGTTTTTT.

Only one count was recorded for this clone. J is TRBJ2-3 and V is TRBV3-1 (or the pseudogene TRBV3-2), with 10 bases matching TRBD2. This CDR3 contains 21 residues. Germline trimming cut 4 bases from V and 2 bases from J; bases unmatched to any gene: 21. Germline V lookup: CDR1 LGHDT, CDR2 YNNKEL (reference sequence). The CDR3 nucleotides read TGTGCCAGCAGCCCCTGGCAGGCTACTAGCGGGGAGATAACCCCCACAGATACGCAGTATTTT. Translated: CASSPWQATSGEITPTDTQYF.

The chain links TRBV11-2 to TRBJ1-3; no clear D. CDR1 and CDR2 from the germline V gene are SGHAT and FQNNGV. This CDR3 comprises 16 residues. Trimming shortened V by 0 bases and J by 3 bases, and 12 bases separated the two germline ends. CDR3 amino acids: CASSLESLARGNTIYF. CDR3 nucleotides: TGTGCCAGCAGCTTAGAGAGCTTAGCTCGTGGAAACACCATATATTTT.

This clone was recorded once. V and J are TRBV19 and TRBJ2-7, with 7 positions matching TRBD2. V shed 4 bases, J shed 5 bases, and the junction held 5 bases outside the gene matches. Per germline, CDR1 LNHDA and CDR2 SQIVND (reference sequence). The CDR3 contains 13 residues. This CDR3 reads CASSSRGENEQYF. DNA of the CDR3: TGTGCCAGTAGTAGTCGGGGGGAAAACGAGCAGTACTTC.

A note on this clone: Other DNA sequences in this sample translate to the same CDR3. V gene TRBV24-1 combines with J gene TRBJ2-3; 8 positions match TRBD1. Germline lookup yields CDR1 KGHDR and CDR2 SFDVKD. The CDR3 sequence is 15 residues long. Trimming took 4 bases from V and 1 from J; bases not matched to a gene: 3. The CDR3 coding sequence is TGTGCCACCAGTGACCCGGGACAGGGCACAGATACGCAGTATTTT. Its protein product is CATSDPGQGTDTQYF.

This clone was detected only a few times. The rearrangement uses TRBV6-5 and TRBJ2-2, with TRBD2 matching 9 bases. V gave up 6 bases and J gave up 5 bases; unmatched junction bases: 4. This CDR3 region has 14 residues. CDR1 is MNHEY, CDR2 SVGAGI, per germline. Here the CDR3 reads CASRGLATTGELFF. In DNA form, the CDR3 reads TGTGCCAGCAGGGGACTAGCAACGACCGGGGAGCTGTTTTTT.

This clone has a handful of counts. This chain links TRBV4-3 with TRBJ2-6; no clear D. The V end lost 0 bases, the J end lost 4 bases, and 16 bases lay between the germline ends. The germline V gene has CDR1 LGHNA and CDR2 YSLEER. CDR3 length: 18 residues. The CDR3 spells CASSQDPTGGTGANVLTF. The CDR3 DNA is TGCGCCAGCAGCCAAGACCCCACCGGCGGAACCGGGGCCAACGTCCTGACTTTC.

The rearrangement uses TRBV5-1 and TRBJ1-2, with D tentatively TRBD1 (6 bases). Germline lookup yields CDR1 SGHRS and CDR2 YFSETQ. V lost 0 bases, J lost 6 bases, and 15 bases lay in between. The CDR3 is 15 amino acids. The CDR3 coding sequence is TGCGCCAGCAGCTTGGCGGCTCAGGGGCGGAATGGCTACACCTTC. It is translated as CASSLAAQGRNGYTF.

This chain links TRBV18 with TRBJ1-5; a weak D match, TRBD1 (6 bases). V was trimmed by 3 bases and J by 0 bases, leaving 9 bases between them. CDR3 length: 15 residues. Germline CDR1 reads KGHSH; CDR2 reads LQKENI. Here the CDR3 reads CASSPWDNSNQPQHF. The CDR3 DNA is TGTGCCAGCTCACCCTGGGACAATAGCAATCAGCCCCAGCATTTT.

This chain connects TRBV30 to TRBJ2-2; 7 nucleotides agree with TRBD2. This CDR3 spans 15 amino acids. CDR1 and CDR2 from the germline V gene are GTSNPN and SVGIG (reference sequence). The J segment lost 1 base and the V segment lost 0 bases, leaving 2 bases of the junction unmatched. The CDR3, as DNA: TGTGCCTGGAGTGTAGGACTAGGGAACACCGGGGAGCTGTTTTTT. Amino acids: CAWSVGLGNTGELFF.

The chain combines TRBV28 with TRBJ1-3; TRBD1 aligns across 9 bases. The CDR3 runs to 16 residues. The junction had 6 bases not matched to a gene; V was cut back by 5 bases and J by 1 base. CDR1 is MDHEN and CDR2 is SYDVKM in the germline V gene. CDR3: CASSPGQGVSGNTIYF. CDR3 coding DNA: TGTGCCAGCAGTCCGGGACAGGGAGTTTCTGGAAACACCATATATTTT.

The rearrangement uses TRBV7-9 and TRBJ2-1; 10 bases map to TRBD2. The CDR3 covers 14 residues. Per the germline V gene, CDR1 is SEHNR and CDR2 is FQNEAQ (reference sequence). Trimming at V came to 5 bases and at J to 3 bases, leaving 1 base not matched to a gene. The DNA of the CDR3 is TGTGCCAGCAGCCCTAGCGGGAGCTACAATGAGCAGTTCTTC. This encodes CASSPSGSYNEQFF.